This TCR beta chain was captured in a study of shared clonotypes between healthy human individuals (dated by TCRdb to 2018 to 2021). Notes on the research overall: The cohort comprised two women and a few men aged 18 to 49 years. For each donor, CD4 naive and CD4 memory were each run on three plates, CD8 naive on two plates, and CD8 memory on one plate. The study deeply sequenced blood TCR repertoires of about 5 healthy adults to estimate repertoire size and the extent of clonotype sharing between individuals. To increase sequencing depth and limit assay-specific biases, TCR repertoire library preparation and sequencing were carried out by different laboratories using diverse techniques. Each donor's leukapheresis produced roughly between roughly 0.85 and 10 billion PBMCs. The research as a whole found: Because the study included only a small number of donors, the genetic and exposure-history diversity represented was limited. Only blood was sampled, and tissue TCR repertoires likely differ from those in blood. Estimated clonotype richness was generally larger for naive than for memory subsets. Compared with non-shared clonotypes, clonotypes shared by all four sorted-subset donors had higher generation probabilities. Incomplete sequencing was indicated by rarefaction of sorted-subset datasets, despite the large sequencing depth. Across several donors, approximately 4.9% of naive CD4, approximately 3.6% of naive CD8, approximately 2.5% of memory CD4, and 0.3% to 0.45% of memory CD8 clonotypes were shared. Based on pairwise subsampling, the degree of clonotype sharing among donors was expected to be affected by sequencing depth.

Points on this clone: The specificity of this receptor is unknown. Qualities for individual bases were not recorded, and no much larger clone is one base off.

TCR CDR3 regions were amplified from genomic DNA by multiplex PCR using the deep immunoSEQ assay. Extracted genomic DNA from each cell subset was distributed evenly across all wells of several immunoSEQ 96-well plates, and each plate was treated as a replicate. For sorted subsets, 200 to 250 ng of genomic DNA, equivalent to 25,000 to 35,000 T cell genomes, went into each replicate PCR. The purified libraries were quantified using a Qubit 3.0 fluorometer, sized with a Bioanalyzer 2100, and then quantified again using the KAPA Library Quantification kit. Every immunoSEQ 96-well plate was sequenced on a separate single-read 150-cycle Illumina NextSeq 550 flow cell. The authors' analysis ran thus. Because only junctional sequences without quality scores were contained in the immunoSEQ output, filtering matching that applied to full-length reads could not be performed. To assign V/J genes and CDR3, sequences were annotated against IMGT germline references using PyIR, a Python wrapper for IgBLAST v1.9. Reads with weak V/J assignments (E-value above 1e-6), missing CDR3, stop codons, out-of-frame junctions, or ambiguous translated residues were removed. A V3J clonotype was defined by an identical inferred V gene, J gene, and CDR3 amino acid sequence. Percentage overlap between repertoires was computed as shared unique clonotypes divided by the size of the smaller repertoire. Repertoire richness was assessed with RTK rarefaction, the Chao1 estimator, and Recon v2.1 estimates of unobserved clonotypes. For all TCRbeta clonotypes obtained by the gDNA method from a handful of donors, generation probabilities were computed with OLGA. TCRdb mirrors the immuneACCESS table, restricted to in-frame sequences. Some clones are absent from its copies; in checked studies, under half trace to an unresolved V gene, and the reason for the others is unknown. For V, J and clone size, that table is used; D and trimming come from the DNA. The sample yields about a million clones; roughly 80% were counted once. The ten top clones hold over 0.8% of the sample.

V is clipped by 4 bases and J by 3 bases, and the sequence between their germline boundaries is 13 bases long. The CDR3 has 14 amino acids, counting the end cysteine and phenylalanine. Only the CDR3 region is kept as DNA, spanning 42 bases read in frame from base 1. CDR1 and CDR2 (SGHRS, YFSETQ) derive from the germline V gene. The donors were healthy, HIV-negative adults who had no recently reported acute infections or vaccinations. Every donor was a Caucasian adult living in Nashville, Tennessee, USA. Magnetic negative selection was used to enrich CD4+ T cells, after which naive cells were positively selected on CD45RA and the negative fraction became the memory subset. Blood was obtained by leukapheresis, after which PBMCs were separated by Ficoll-Histopaque density gradient centrifugation and cryopreserved in liquid nitrogen vapor phase. Analytical flow cytometry was used to check the purity and quantity of each magnetically sorted T cell population. From each sorted fraction, genomic DNA was isolated and quantified by UV absorbance on a Nanodrop 2000c.

The V and J segments used are TRBV5-1 and TRBJ2-5; TRBD1 is a possible D gene, resting on 6 matching bases. Material: memory CD4+ T cells from PBMCs. The cell subset or site tag for this specimen amounts to: CD45RA-negative fraction. This sequence originates from a man between 18 and 29 years old in good health. Some clones in this sample may be carry-over from other donors' samples. The nucleotides read TGCGCCAGCAGCCCTGGGCCAGGGGAAGAGACCCAGTACTTC. This yields the protein CASSPGPGEETQYF.